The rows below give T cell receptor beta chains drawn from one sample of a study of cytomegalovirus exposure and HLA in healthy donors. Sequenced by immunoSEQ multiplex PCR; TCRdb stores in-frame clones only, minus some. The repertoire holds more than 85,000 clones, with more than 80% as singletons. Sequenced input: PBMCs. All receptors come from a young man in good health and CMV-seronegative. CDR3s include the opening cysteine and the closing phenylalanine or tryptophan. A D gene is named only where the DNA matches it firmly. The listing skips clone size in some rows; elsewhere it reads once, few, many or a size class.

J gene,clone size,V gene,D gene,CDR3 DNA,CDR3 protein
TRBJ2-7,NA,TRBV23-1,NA,TGCGCCAGCAGTCAATCTGGGCCAGACTACGAGCAGTACTTC,CASSQSGPDYEQYF
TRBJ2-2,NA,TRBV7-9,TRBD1,TGTGCCAGCAGTCGAAACAGGGGGAAGAACACCGGGGAGCTGTTTTTT,CASSRNRGKNTGELFF
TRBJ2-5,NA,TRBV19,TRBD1,TGTGCCAGTAGTATTGGGACAGGGGGACCGGGGACCCAGTACTTC,CASSIGTGGPGTQYF
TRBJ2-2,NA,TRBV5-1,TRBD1,TGCGCCAGCAGCTACAGGGGGGACACCGGGGAGCTGTTTTTT,CASSYRGDTGELFF
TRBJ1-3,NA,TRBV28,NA,TGTGCCAGCAGCCCCCCGGGGGTCTCCTCTGGAAACACCATATATTTT,CASSPPGVSSGNTIYF
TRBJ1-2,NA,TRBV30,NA,TGTGCCCTGGATGGGGGCGCGCATAACTATGGCTACACCTTC,CALDGGAHNYGYTF
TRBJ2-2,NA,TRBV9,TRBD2,TGTGCCAGCAGCCCCCCGGGACTAGCGGGAGGAAGCGGGGAGCTGTTTTTT,CASSPPGLAGGSGELFF
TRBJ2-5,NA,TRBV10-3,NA,TGTGCCATCAGTGAGGTTGACGTAATGAGGGAGACCCAGTACTTC,CAISEVDVMRETQYF
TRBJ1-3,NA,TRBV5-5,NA,TGTGCCAGCAGATTCGGCGGGCCAGGGGCTGGAAACACCATATATTTT,CASRFGGPGAGNTIYF
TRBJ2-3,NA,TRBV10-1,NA,TGCGCCAGCAGTGAGGGGCTCACAGATACGCAGTATTTT,CASSEGLTDTQYF
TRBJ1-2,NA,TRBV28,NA,TGTGCCAGCAGTTTAGGCTCTAACTATGGCTACACCTTC,CASSLGSNYGYTF
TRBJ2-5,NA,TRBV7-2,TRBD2,TGTGCCAGCAGCCCAGGACTAGCGGGAGGCGGGGAGACCCAGTACTTC,CASSPGLAGGGETQYF
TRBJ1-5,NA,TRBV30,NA,TGTGCCTGGGGGCAGTACAATCAGCCCCAGCATTTT,CAWGQYNQPQHF
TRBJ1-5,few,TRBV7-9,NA,TGTGCCAGCAGCTCGGAACCAGACCCGGGTCAGCCCCAGCATTTT,CASSSEPDPGQPQHF
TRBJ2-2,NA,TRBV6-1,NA,TGTGCCAGCAGTCGCAACATCGTCACCGGGGAGCTGTTTTTT,CASSRNIVTGELFF
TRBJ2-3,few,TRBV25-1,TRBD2,TGTGCCAGCAGTGGGGGACTAGATACAGATACGCAGTATTTT,CASSGGLDTDTQYF
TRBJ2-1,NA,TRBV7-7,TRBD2,TGTGCTAGCAGCTTAGTAGAAGCGGGAGGGTTCAATGAGCAGTTCTTC,CASSLVEAGGFNEQFF
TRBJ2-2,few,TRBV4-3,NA,TGCGCCAGCAGCCAAGATCGACAGGTCACCGGGGAGCTGTTTTTT,CASSQDRQVTGELFF
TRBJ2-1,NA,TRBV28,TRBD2,TGTGCCAGCAGTCAGCCGGGACTAGCTGCCGCCTACAATGAGCAGTTCTTC,CASSQPGLAAAYNEQFF
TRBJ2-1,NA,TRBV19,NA,TGTGCCAGTAGTATAGGGGCAGGGTACATTGAGCAGTTCTTC,CASSIGAGYIEQFF
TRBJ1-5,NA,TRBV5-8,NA,TGTGCCAGCAGCTTATACAGGGTAGTACAGCCCCAGCATTTT,CASSLYRVVQPQHF
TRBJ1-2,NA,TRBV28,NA,TGTGCCAGCAGTGCGGGTAACTATGGCTACACCTTC,CASSAGNYGYTF
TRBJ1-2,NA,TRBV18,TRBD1,TGTGCCAGCTCACCCGGGACAGGCACTAACTATGGCTACACCTTC,CASSPGTGTNYGYTF
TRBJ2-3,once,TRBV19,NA,TGTGCCAGTAGTCCCAACACAGATACGCAGTATTTT,CASSPNTDTQYF
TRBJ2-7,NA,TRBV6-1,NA,TGTGCCAGCAGTGAAGTTAACCTAGGGGCCCACGAGCAGTACTTC,CASSEVNLGAHEQYF
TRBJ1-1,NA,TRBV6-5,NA,TGTGCCAGCAGTTACACCATGGGGGGTACTGAAGCTTTCTTT,CASSYTMGGTEAFF
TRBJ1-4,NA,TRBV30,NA,TGTGCCCTTCGCGGGTCCCGTGTGAAAGAGAGGGATACTGCAACTAATGAAAAACTGTTTTTT,CALRGSRVKERDTATNEKLFF
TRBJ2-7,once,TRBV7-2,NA,TGTGCCAGCAGCTTAGGGGGGCAGCCCTACGAGCAGTACTTC,CASSLGGQPYEQYF
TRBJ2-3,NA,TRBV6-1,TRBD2,TGTGCCAGTCTCCCGACGGGGGGGGCGGGAGATACGCAGTATTTT,CASLPTGGAGDTQYF
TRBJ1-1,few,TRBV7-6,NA,TGTGCCAGCAGGATGACAGGAGACGCCACTGAAGCTTTCTTT,CASRMTGDATEAFF
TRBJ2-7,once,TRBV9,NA,TGTGCCAGCAGCGTGGAGGGGCTGAGCAACGAGCAGTACTTC,CASSVEGLSNEQYF
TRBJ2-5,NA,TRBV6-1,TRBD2,TGTGCCAGCAGTGAAGGTTTCGGGAGGCACCAAGAGACCCAGTACTTC,CASSEGFGRHQETQYF
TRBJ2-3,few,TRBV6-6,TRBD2,TGTGCCAGCAACGAGGGAGCGGGGCCAACAGATACGCAGTATTTT,CASNEGAGPTDTQYF
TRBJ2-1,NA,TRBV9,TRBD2,TGTGCCAGCAGCGTAGCCGGGCGGGAGGGGAGTGAGCAGTTCTTC,CASSVAGREGSEQFF
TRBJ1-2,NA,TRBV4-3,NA,TGCGCCAGCAGCCAAGATATATCGGCCACCCCGGGTTGTGGCTACACCTTC,CASSQDISATPGCGYTF
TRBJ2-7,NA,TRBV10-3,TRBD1,TGTGCCATCAGCGGAGGACAGGGGGCGGCCTACGAGCAGTACTTC,CAISGGQGAAYEQYF
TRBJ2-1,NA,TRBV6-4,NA,TGTGCCAGCAGCCCTGATCAGGGGTCCCTCTACAATGAGCAGTTCTTC,CASSPDQGSLYNEQFF
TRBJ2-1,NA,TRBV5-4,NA,TGTGCCAGCAGCCTTACGGGAAGGCCCTCCTACAATGAGCAGTTCTTC,CASSLTGRPSYNEQFF
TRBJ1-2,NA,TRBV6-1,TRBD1,TGTGCCAGCAACCGGGACAGGGGGTATGGCTACACCTTC,CASNRDRGYGYTF
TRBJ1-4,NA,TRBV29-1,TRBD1,TGCAGCGTTGCCGGGACAGGGGGCTCAACTAATGAAAAACTGTTTTTT,CSVAGTGGSTNEKLFF
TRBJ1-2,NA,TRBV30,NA,TGTGCCTGGACCCCGGACCACGGGACACTAACGAGTGGCTACACCTTC,CAWTPDHGTLTSGYTF
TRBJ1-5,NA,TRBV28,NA,TGTGCCAGCAGTTTATTTCGGCAGCCCCAGCATTTT,CASSLFRQPQHF
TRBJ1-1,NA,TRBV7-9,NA,TGTGCCAGCAGCCCACAGGGAACGTCCCTTGAAGCTTTCTTT,CASSPQGTSLEAFF